The rows below give T cell receptor beta chains drawn from one sample of a study of T-cell reconstitution after alpha-beta-depleted transplantation in children. MiXCR, applied by TCRdb to the PCR reads, yields one record per CDR3 protein. The sample yields some 400,000 distinct CDR3 sequences, 20% seen once. Sequencing used PBMCs from the stem cell graft donor, obtained from the stem cell graft. All receptors come from a human donor who donated a stem cell graft to a child with acute myeloid leukemia. CDR3s include the opening cysteine and the closing phenylalanine or tryptophan. Each record gives: CDR3 protein, CDR3 DNA, CDR3 length, V gene, D gene, clone size, J gene. A D gene is named only where the DNA matches it firmly. Clone size, where shown, is once, few, many, or a class for clones that have expanded.

cdr3_aa: CSARDTRGGDTEAFF; cdr3_nt: TGCAGTGCTAGAGATACCCGGGGTGGTGACACTGAAGCTTTCTTT; cdr3_length: 15; v_call: TRBV20-1; d_call: -; clone_size: few; j_call: TRBJ1-1
cdr3_aa: CASSSPGREQYF; cdr3_nt: TGTGCCAGCAGTTCACCGGGGAGGGAGCAGTACTTC; cdr3_length: 12; v_call: TRBV28; d_call: -; clone_size: -; j_call: TRBJ2-7
cdr3_aa: CSARASRSTSGRLYEQFF; cdr3_nt: TGCAGTGCTAGAGCTAGTAGGAGTACTAGCGGGAGGTTGTATGAGCAGTTCTTC; cdr3_length: 18; v_call: TRBV20-1; d_call: TRBD2; clone_size: many; j_call: TRBJ2-1
cdr3_aa: CSTRWGEGYNEQFF; cdr3_nt: TGCAGCACGCGGTGGGGGGAGGGGTACAATGAGCAGTTCTTC; cdr3_length: 14; v_call: TRBV20-1; d_call: TRBD2; clone_size: -; j_call: TRBJ2-1
cdr3_aa: CASRSRTGNTEAFF; cdr3_nt: TGTGCCAGCAGATCGAGGACAGGGAACACTGAAGCTTTCTTT; cdr3_length: 14; v_call: TRBV12-3/TRBV12-4; d_call: TRBD1; clone_size: few; j_call: TRBJ1-1
cdr3_aa: CASTLSGGYYEQYF; cdr3_nt: TGTGCCAGCACCCTCTCGGGGGGCTACTACGAGCAGTACTTC; cdr3_length: 14; v_call: TRBV7-2; d_call: -; clone_size: -; j_call: TRBJ2-7
cdr3_aa: CATSTMTDLASTDTQYF; cdr3_nt: TGTGCCACCAGCACTATGACAGACCTGGCGAGCACAGATACGCAGTATTTT; cdr3_length: 17; v_call: TRBV15; d_call: -; clone_size: -; j_call: TRBJ2-3
cdr3_aa: CASRNSYEQYF; cdr3_nt: TGCGCCAGCAGAAACTCCTACGAGCAGTACTTC; cdr3_length: 11; v_call: TRBV5-1; d_call: -; clone_size: many; j_call: TRBJ2-7
cdr3_aa: CASRDRAAEAFF; cdr3_nt: TGTGCCAGTAGAGACAGGGCCGCTGAAGCTTTCTTT; cdr3_length: 12; v_call: TRBV7-9; d_call: TRBD1; clone_size: -; j_call: TRBJ1-1
cdr3_aa: CASSEGQGHGYTF; cdr3_nt: TGCGCCAGCAGCGAGGGACAGGGACATGGCTACACCTTC; cdr3_length: 13; v_call: TRBV5-1; d_call: TRBD1; clone_size: few; j_call: TRBJ1-2
cdr3_aa: CSASSGNSYNEQFF; cdr3_nt: TGCAGTGCTAGTAGCGGGAACTCCTACAATGAGCAGTTCTTC; cdr3_length: 14; v_call: TRBV20-1; d_call: TRBD2; clone_size: many; j_call: TRBJ2-1
cdr3_aa: CSVERPFSYEQYF; cdr3_nt: TGCAGCGTTGAACGACCGTTTTCCTACGAGCAGTACTTC; cdr3_length: 13; v_call: TRBV29-1; d_call: -; clone_size: many; j_call: TRBJ2-7
cdr3_aa: CSVGTGVTPEAFF; cdr3_nt: TGCAGCGTCGGGACGGGGGTAACGCCTGAAGCTTTCTTT; cdr3_length: 13; v_call: TRBV29-1; d_call: -; clone_size: -; j_call: TRBJ1-1
cdr3_aa: CASSVWDMGAGELFF; cdr3_nt: TGTGCCAGCAGCGTATGGGATATGGGTGCCGGGGAGCTGTTTTTT; cdr3_length: 15; v_call: TRBV9; d_call: -; clone_size: few; j_call: TRBJ2-2
cdr3_aa: CASSHKGQGEAGELFF; cdr3_nt: TGTGCCAGCAGTCATAAAGGACAGGGTGAAGCCGGGGAGCTGTTTTTT; cdr3_length: 16; v_call: TRBV6-7; d_call: TRBD1; clone_size: -; j_call: TRBJ2-2
cdr3_aa: CSVTGNGGNTIYF; cdr3_nt: TGCAGCGTTACCGGGAACGGGGGAAACACCATATATTTT; cdr3_length: 13; v_call: TRBV29-1; d_call: -; clone_size: many; j_call: TRBJ1-3
cdr3_aa: CASGLAGVEQYF; cdr3_nt: TGTGCCTCTGGACTAGCGGGAGTCGAGCAGTACTTC; cdr3_length: 12; v_call: TRBV10-3; d_call: TRBD2; clone_size: many; j_call: TRBJ2-7
cdr3_aa: CASSQDQSLGPQHF; cdr3_nt: TGCGCCAGCAGCCAAGACCAGTCCCTAGGGCCCCAGCATTTT; cdr3_length: 14; v_call: TRBV4-3; d_call: -; clone_size: few; j_call: TRBJ1-5
cdr3_aa: CSSFSSAEQFF; cdr3_nt: TGCAGTTCTTTTAGCTCAGCTGAGCAGTTCTTC; cdr3_length: 11; v_call: TRBV20-1; d_call: -; clone_size: -; j_call: TRBJ2-1
cdr3_aa: CATSREAAPVLF; cdr3_nt: TGTGCCACCAGCAGAGAAGCAGCCCCCGTTCTCTTC; cdr3_length: 12; v_call: TRBV15; d_call: -; clone_size: many; j_call: TRBJ1-2
cdr3_aa: CASRASLGTGSNQPQHF; cdr3_nt: TGTGCCAGCAGAGCTTCCCTTGGGACCGGCAGCAATCAGCCCCAGCATTTT; cdr3_length: 17; v_call: TRBV2; d_call: -; clone_size: -; j_call: TRBJ1-5
cdr3_aa: CASSRARGQKVVNTEAFF; cdr3_nt: TGTGCCAGCAGCAGGGCCCGGGGACAAAAGGTGGTGAACACTGAAGCTTTCTTT; cdr3_length: 18; v_call: TRBV27; d_call: -; clone_size: few; j_call: TRBJ1-1
cdr3_aa: CSAHLAGVGYEQYF; cdr3_nt: TGCAGTGCGCATCTAGCGGGAGTAGGCTACGAGCAGTACTTC; cdr3_length: 14; v_call: TRBV20-1; d_call: TRBD2; clone_size: many; j_call: TRBJ2-7
cdr3_aa: CASSLTLMIVGTSPSYNEQFF; cdr3_nt: TGTGCCAGCAGCTTAACCCTAATGATTGTGGGGACTAGCCCTAGCTACAATGAGCAGTTCTTC; cdr3_length: 21; v_call: TRBV7-3; d_call: TRBD2; clone_size: few; j_call: TRBJ2-1
cdr3_aa: CASSLTTSGKETQYF; cdr3_nt: TGTGCCAGCAGCCTTACGACTAGCGGGAAGGAGACCCAGTACTTC; cdr3_length: 15; v_call: TRBV12-3/TRBV12-4; d_call: TRBD2; clone_size: many; j_call: TRBJ2-5
cdr3_aa: CASSSRSGTQETQYF; cdr3_nt: TGTGCCAGCAGTTCGCGGTCAGGGACCCAAGAGACCCAGTACTTC; cdr3_length: 15; v_call: TRBV28; d_call: -; clone_size: -; j_call: TRBJ2-5
cdr3_aa: CASSLYVGSHNEQFF; cdr3_nt: TGCGCCAGCAGCTTGTACGTGGGTAGCCACAATGAGCAGTTCTTC; cdr3_length: 15; v_call: TRBV5-1; d_call: -; clone_size: -; j_call: TRBJ2-1
cdr3_aa: CASSYSLTRLGSYNEQFF; cdr3_nt: TGTGCCAGCAGTTACTCACTTACACGGTTGGGGTCCTACAATGAGCAGTTCTTC; cdr3_length: 18; v_call: TRBV6-5; d_call: -; clone_size: -; j_call: TRBJ2-1
cdr3_aa: CASSHPPVGTEAFF; cdr3_nt: TGCGCCAGCAGCCATCCTCCGGTGGGCACTGAAGCTTTCTTT; cdr3_length: 14; v_call: TRBV5-1; d_call: -; clone_size: many; j_call: TRBJ1-1
cdr3_aa: CASSLLGGAGANVLTF; cdr3_nt: TGTGCCAGCAGTTTATTGGGCGGGGCCGGGGCCAACGTCCTGACTTTC; cdr3_length: 16; v_call: TRBV27; d_call: -; clone_size: many; j_call: TRBJ2-6
cdr3_aa: CSARKAPGSTDTQYF; cdr3_nt: TGCAGTGCTAGGAAGGCACCGGGTAGCACAGATACGCAGTATTTT; cdr3_length: 15; v_call: TRBV20-1; d_call: -; clone_size: many; j_call: TRBJ2-3